This T cell receptor beta chain originates from a study of blood T cell repertoires in COVID-19 (dated by TCRdb to the early 2020s). About the investigation overall: The collaborator samples originated in the United States, Italy and Spain and spanned the acute and convalescent phases of COVID-19. Samples were obtained from the ongoing ImmuneRACE study (first 160 participants) and from some 1,300 subjects provided by 6 global collaborators. The repertoires were made available in a free public database intended to serve as a resource for research on the immune response to SARS-CoV-2. Sample metadata almost always included a de-identified subject ID, COVID-19 status, age in years and sex. The material from the prospective study consisted of cDNA or gDNA derived from T cells, B-cell-depleted T cells, or PBMCs. The dataset comprised deeply sampled blood TCRbeta repertoires from subjects exposed to, actively infected with, or recovered from COVID-19. HLA class I and class II types, where available, came from metadata supplied by the sample provider rather than from assay-based typing.

On this clone: The antigen it binds to is not known. The sample holds no much larger clone one base away, and base qualities are not on file.

Whole blood was collected in K2EDTA tubes by collaborating institutions according to the institutions' own protocols. For TCRbeta analysis, collaborator samples were shipped as frozen whole blood, as isolated PBMCs, or as DNA extracted from either sample type. Study-wide conclusions, independent of this receptor: Clinical and demographic metadata were provided uncurated, with the amount varying by source and participant.

V is pruned by 5 bases and J by 4 bases, leaving 7 bases of the junction without a gene match. Reading from cysteine to phenylalanine, the CDR3 counts 14 amino acids. The DNA shown is the 42-base CDR3, in frame from base 1. The germline V gene encodes CDR1 MNHEY and CDR2 SVGAGI. The immunoSEQ Assay, a bias-controlled multiplex PCR, was used to amplify TCRbeta CDR3 regions from genomic DNA. Concerning the study's data processing: The number of nucleated cells in each sample was estimated by amplification of reference gene primers within the assay. To quantify the absolute abundance of each unique TCRbeta CDR3 rearrangement, sequence reads were collapsed and filtered. Productive Simpson clonality was computed per sample as the square root of Simpson's diversity index over productive rearrangements. TCRdb stores this immuneACCESS table with in-frame sequences only. Part of the clones is absent; in the studies checked, under half of the shortfall reflects unresolved V genes, and no reason is known for the rest. V and J calls and clone size are copied from that table; D and trimming were computed from the DNA. The sample contains around 140,000 clones, 81% of them found a single time. More than 6.5% of the sample lies in the top ten.

The source material was peripheral blood. The TCR originated in a human donor in a cohort sampled during active COVID-19. The chain was built from TRBV6-5 and TRBJ1-2, with 7 bases in between that match TRBD1. The nucleotide sequence is given as TGTGCCAGCAGTCCGGACAGGACGGTCTATGGCTACACCTTC. Its product reads: CASSPDRTVYGYTF.